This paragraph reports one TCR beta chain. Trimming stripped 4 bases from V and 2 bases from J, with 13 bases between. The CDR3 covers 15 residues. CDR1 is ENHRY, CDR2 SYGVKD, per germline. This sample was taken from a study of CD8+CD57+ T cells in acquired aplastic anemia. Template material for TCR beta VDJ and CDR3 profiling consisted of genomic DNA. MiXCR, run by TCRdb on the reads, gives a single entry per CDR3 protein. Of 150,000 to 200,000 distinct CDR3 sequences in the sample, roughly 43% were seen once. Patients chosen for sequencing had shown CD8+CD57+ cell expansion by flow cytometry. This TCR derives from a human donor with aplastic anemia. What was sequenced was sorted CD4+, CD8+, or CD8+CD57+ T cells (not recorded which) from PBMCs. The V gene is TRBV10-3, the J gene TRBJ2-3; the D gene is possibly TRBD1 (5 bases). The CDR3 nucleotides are TGTGCCATCAGTGGGGCTGGGGCAATCACAGATACGCAGTATTTT. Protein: CAISGAGAITDTQYF.